A selection of T cell receptor beta chains follows, all from one sample in a study of blood T cell repertoires in COVID-19. Sequenced by immunoSEQ multiplex PCR; TCRdb stores in-frame clones only, minus some. The data hold about 80,000 clones, with under 85% observed a single time. Sequenced: peripheral blood. The receptor set was obtained from a human donor in a cohort sampled during active COVID-19. Both conserved end residues are part of each CDR3. D genes are given only for firm matches. Some rows mark clone size as missing; the rest say once, few, many or name a class of expanded clone.

J gene: TRBJ2-1
clone size: NA
V gene: TRBV19
D gene: TRBD1
CDR3 DNA: TGTGCCAGTAGTTCCCTAGCCGGGACAGGGTCCAATGAGCAGTTCTTC
CDR3 protein: CASSSLAGTGSNEQFF

J gene: TRBJ1-3
clone size: NA
V gene: TRBV6-5
D gene: TRBD1
CDR3 DNA: TGTGCCAGCAGCCTTGACAGGGGGTCCGACACCATATATTTT
CDR3 protein: CASSLDRGSDTIYF

J gene: TRBJ2-1
clone size: NA
V gene: TRBV7-9
D gene: TRBD2
CDR3 DNA: TGTGCCAGCAGCGTGACTAGCGGGGGTGAGCAGTTCTTC
CDR3 protein: CASSVTSGGEQFF

J gene: TRBJ1-4
clone size: few
V gene: TRBV7-9
D gene: TRBD1
CDR3 DNA: TGTGCCAGCAGCCGAGGGGGACAGGGGCCGCAGGGGGAAAAACTGTTTTTT
CDR3 protein: CASSRGGQGPQGEKLFF

J gene: TRBJ2-3
clone size: NA
V gene: TRBV6-6
D gene: TRBD1
CDR3 DNA: TGTGCCAGCAGTTGGAGGACAGGGGGGACAGATACGCAGTATTTT
CDR3 protein: CASSWRTGGTDTQYF

J gene: TRBJ2-7
clone size: NA
V gene: TRBV7-3
D gene: TRBD2
CDR3 DNA: TGTGCCAGCAGCGTCGGGCGGGGGAGCTCCTACGAGCAGTACTTC
CDR3 protein: CASSVGRGSSYEQYF

J gene: TRBJ2-1
clone size: NA
V gene: TRBV6-6
D gene: TRBD1
CDR3 DNA: TGTGCCAGCAGCTCCGAAGAAAACAGGGGGGAAGTTGAGCAGTTCTTC
CDR3 protein: CASSSEENRGEVEQFF

J gene: TRBJ1-6
clone size: NA
V gene: TRBV10-2
D gene: TRBD1
CDR3 DNA: TGCGCCAGCGGAGGACAGGTTGATTCACCCCTCCACTTT
CDR3 protein: CASGGQVDSPLHF

J gene: TRBJ2-3
clone size: NA
V gene: TRBV21-1
D gene: NA
CDR3 DNA: TGTGCCAGCAGCAGTCGACAGGGGGTGGTCACAGATACGCAGTATTTT
CDR3 protein: CASSSRQGVVTDTQYF

J gene: TRBJ2-7
clone size: NA
V gene: TRBV7-8
D gene: NA
CDR3 DNA: TGTGCCAGCAGCTTTATCTTAGCGGCCTATAGCTCCTACGAGCAGTACTTC
CDR3 protein: CASSFILAAYSSYEQYF

J gene: TRBJ1-4
clone size: NA
V gene: TRBV28
D gene: TRBD1
CDR3 DNA: TGTGCCAGCAGTTCGTACACAGGGGTCGGAGGGAAACTGTTTTTT
CDR3 protein: CASSSYTGVGGKLFF

J gene: TRBJ2-7
clone size: NA
V gene: TRBV19
D gene: NA
CDR3 DNA: TGTGCCAGTAGTATAGTCCCTTCTAGCTACGAGCAGTACTTC
CDR3 protein: CASSIVPSSYEQYF

J gene: TRBJ2-7
clone size: NA
V gene: TRBV5-5
D gene: NA
CDR3 DNA: TGTGCCAGCAGCTTGGTGCCCGGAGATGACTACGAGCAGTACTTC
CDR3 protein: CASSLVPGDDYEQYF

J gene: TRBJ1-3
clone size: NA
V gene: TRBV11-3
D gene: NA
CDR3 DNA: TGTGCCAGCAGCTTTCAGGGATCTGGAAACACCATATATTTT
CDR3 protein: CASSFQGSGNTIYF

J gene: TRBJ2-6
clone size: NA
V gene: TRBV9
D gene: NA
CDR3 DNA: TGTGCCAGCAGCGCAGTCTCTGGGGCCAACGTCCTGACTTTC
CDR3 protein: CASSAVSGANVLTF

J gene: TRBJ1-4
clone size: NA
V gene: TRBV12-3/TRBV12-4
D gene: NA
CDR3 DNA: TGTGCCAGCAGTTCAGGGTCTCAGGAAAAACTGTTTTTT
CDR3 protein: CASSSGSQEKLFF